This T cell receptor beta chain was observed in a study of T-cell reconstitution after alpha-beta-depleted transplantation in children. It was with unique molecular identifiers that the TCRbeta library was prepared. TCRdb fed the PCR reads into MiXCR, producing one record per CDR3 protein. The sample yields 200,000 to 300,000 distinct CDR3 sequences, about 11% seen once. The germline V gene encodes CDR1 SEHNR and CDR2 FQNEAQ (reference sequence). Trimming at V came to 2 bases and at J to 5 bases, leaving 7 bases not matched to a gene. This CDR3 has 16 residues. This clonotype was recorded many times. This receptor was obtained from a human donor who donated a stem cell graft to a child with acute lymphoblastic leukemia. The chain is built from TRBV7-9 and TRBJ2-1; 9 positions agree with TRBD2. Sequenced here: PBMCs from the stem cell graft donor, sampled from the stem cell graft. CDR3 sequence reads: CASSLTPGGRDNEQFF. The CDR3 region has the DNA TGTGCCAGCAGCTTAACCCCAGGCGGGAGGGACAATGAGCAGTTCTTC. The variable domain in full, completed from reference TRBV7-9 and TRBJ2-1, reads DTGVSQNPRHKITKRGQNVTFRCDPISEHNRLYWYRQTLGQGPEFLTYFQNEAQLEKSRLLSDRFSAERPKGSFSTLEIQRTEQGDSAMYLCASSLTPGGRDNEQFFGPGTRLTVL.